These 29 T cell receptor beta chains were sequenced from one sample in a study of blood T cell repertoires in COVID-19. Data came from immunoSEQ multiplex PCR; TCRdb stores just in-frame clones and leaves some out. In the table there are roughly 230,000 clones, about nine tenths of which are singletons. Sequenced: PBMCs or T cells enriched from blood (not recorded which). These receptors were collected from a man aged 25 to 45 in a cohort exposed to, infected with or recovered from COVID-19 (not recorded which).

This clone was recorded only once. The CDR3 nucleotides are TGCAGTGCTAGGCCCGGGGCTGAAGCTTTCTTT. The encoded protein is CSARPGAEAFF. This chain connects TRBV20-1 to TRBJ1-1; D is ambiguous. Germline CDR1 is DFQATT and CDR2 is SNEGSKA (reference sequence). The CDR3 spans 11 residues. The V gene lost 3 bases and the J gene lost 6 bases, with 8 bases spanning the gap.

This clone was detected only a few times. The chain combines TRBV7-3 with TRBJ1-2; TRBD1 matches at 7 bases. Germline CDR1 reads SGHTA; CDR2 reads FQGTGA. Losses at the gene ends were 5 bases for V and 8 bases for J; bases not matched to a gene: 8. This CDR3 spans 13 amino acids. CDR3 sequence reads: CASSPGGSGGYTF. CDR3 nucleotide sequence: TGTGCCAGCAGCCCAGGGGGGTCCGGAGGCTACACCTTC.

This chain links TRBV27 with TRBJ2-3; tentative D call: TRBD1 (5 bases). The V gene lost 8 bases and the J gene lost 5 bases, with 5 bases spanning the gap. Germline loops: CDR1 MNHEY, CDR2 SMNVEV (reference sequence). The CDR3 has 10 residues. The CDR3 loop is CASQGDTQYF. The CDR3 DNA reads as TGTGCCAGCCAGGGAGATACGCAGTATTTT.

The count of this clone is one. The rearrangement joins TRBV19 to TRBJ1-5, with 7 bases lining up with TRBD1. The V segment lost 5 bases and the J segment 10 bases; nucleotides outside the gene matches: 14. There are 15 residues in the CDR3. CDR1 and CDR2 (germline): LNHDA, SQIVND (reference sequence). The CDR3 DNA reads TGTGCCAGTAGTGGATTCGGGCAGGGGGAAGAACCCCAGCATTTT. Translation gives CASSGFGQGEEPQHF.

The chain recombines TRBV9 with TRBJ2-3; 12 bases are shared with TRBD2. Trimming took 0 bases from V and 5 from J; bases not matched to a gene: 4. Germline CDR1 SGDLS, CDR2 YYNGEE. This CDR3 has 16 amino acids. CDR3 sequence: CASSVASGRAVDTQYF. Written as DNA, the CDR3 is TGTGCCAGCAGCGTAGCTAGCGGGAGGGCTGTAGATACGCAGTATTTT.

This chain uses TRBV19 with TRBJ1-1, with 7 bases fitting TRBD1. Per germline, CDR1 LNHDA and CDR2 SQIVND (reference sequence). The CDR3 consists of 14 residues. J lost 1 base, V lost 5 bases, and 4 bases had no gene match. CDR3 in amino acids: CASSPRTGNTEAFF. CDR3 DNA: TGTGCCAGTAGTCCAAGGACAGGGAACACTGAAGCTTTCTTT.

The J gene is TRBJ1-5, the V gene TRBV28, with a weak D call TRBD1 (5 bases). Trimming shortened V by 4 bases and J by 0 bases, and 16 bases separated the two germline ends. The CDR3 has 17 amino acids. In germline, CDR1 is MDHEN, CDR2 SYDVKM. CDR3 nucleotide sequence: TGTGCCAGCAGTTCCTTTTGGGGCCCTTATAGCAATCAGCCCCAGCATTTT. Amino acids: CASSSFWGPYSNQPQHF.

The chain couples TRBV25-1 to TRBJ2-1; 12 nucleotides line up with TRBD1. Germline values: CDR1 MGHDK, CDR2 SYGVNS. The CDR3 is made up of 15 amino acids. With V trimmed by 4 bases and J by 7 bases, 5 bases remained unmatched. The CDR3 sequence is CASSGDRGQKNEQFF. The CDR3 DNA reads TGTGCCAGCAGTGGGGACAGGGGGCAAAAGAATGAGCAGTTCTTC.

The chain couples TRBV28 to TRBJ2-5; TRBD1 might be the D (6 bases). The V end was cut by 7 bases, the J end by 5 bases, with 14 bases between. The CDR3 runs 13 residues. In germline, CDR1 is MDHEN, CDR2 SYDVKM. DNA for the CDR3: TGTGCCAGCAAAGGGACAATCTTTGAGACCCAGTACTTC. This encodes CASKGTIFETQYF.

The chain uses TRBV27 and TRBJ1-6, with D unclear. Germline V gene data show CDR1 as MNHEY and CDR2 as SMNVEV (reference sequence). V lost 7 bases and J lost 7, with 8 bases in between. The CDR3 length is 12 residues. The CDR3 sequence: CASKQLNSPLHF. The DNA for the CDR3 is TGTGCCAGCAAACAGCTAAATTCACCCCTCCACTTT.

The chain uses TRBV18 and TRBJ1-1; D remains ambiguous. Germline V lookup: CDR1 KGHSH, CDR2 LQKENI. The CDR3 is 14 residues long. The V gene lost 4 bases and the J gene lost 4 bases, with 13 bases spanning the gap. Here the CDR3 reads CASSLDERSTEAFF. CDR3 nucleotide sequence: TGTGCCAGCTCACTTGATGAGAGGAGCACTGAAGCTTTCTTT.

J is TRBJ1-1 and V is TRBV6-4; D call uncertain. Germline-derived CDR1 and CDR2 are MRHNA and SNTAGT. Between the trimmed V and J ends, which lost 7 bases and 2 bases, there was a span of 11 bases. This CDR3 is 13 amino acids long. The CDR3 nucleotides are TGTGCCAGCAAACGGAACAGAAACACTGAAGCTTTCTTT. Translated, it gives CASKRNRNTEAFF.

This clone was picked up one time. The chain has TRBV6-5 and TRBJ1-5; no firm D call. V was pared by 8 bases and J by 1 base, with 3 bases between. The CDR3 sequence is 11 residues long. Per germline, CDR1 MNHEY and CDR2 SVGAGI. The CDR3: CASGSNQPQHF. For the CDR3, the DNA is TGTGCCAGCGGCAGCAATCAGCCCCAGCATTTT.

V usage is TRBV5-1 and J usage is TRBJ2-5; maybe TRBD1 (5 bases). The V gene lost 0 bases and the J gene lost 6 bases, with 12 bases spanning the gap. Germline V gives CDR1 SGHRS, CDR2 YFSETQ. CDR3 size: 14 residues. CDR3 nucleotides: TGCGCCAGCAGCTTGGCCGGGCAGGGCCAGACCCAGTACTTC. This sequence encodes CASSLAGQGQTQYF.

The chain joins TRBV28 to TRBJ1-5, with unresolved D. The germline V and J ends were trimmed by 3 bases and 1 base, with 7 bases remaining between them. This CDR3 has 14 residues. In germline, CDR1 is MDHEN, CDR2 SYDVKM. This CDR3 is CASSLLQSNQPQHF. The CDR3 DNA follows: TGTGCCAGCAGTTTGTTACAAAGCAATCAGCCCCAGCATTTT.

The J gene is TRBJ2-7, the V gene TRBV3-1 (or the pseudogene TRBV3-2); weak D call: TRBD2 (5 bases). The CDR3 runs to 13 residues. Germline values: CDR1 LGHDT, CDR2 YNNKEL (reference sequence). The V end lost 4 bases, the J end lost 6 bases, and 13 bases lay between the germline ends. Here the CDR3 reads CASSPRGAAEQYF. The CDR3 nucleotides are TGTGCCAGCAGCCCCCGAGGAGCGGCCGAGCAGTACTTC.

This chain connects TRBV18 to TRBJ2-3, with no clear D. Trimming pared 0 bases from V and 0 bases from J, leaving 10 bases between. This CDR3 has 16 amino acids. The germline CDR1 and CDR2 sequences are KGHSH and LQKENI. As DNA, the CDR3 is TGTGCCAGCTCACCACCCAACATCTCTAGCACAGATACGCAGTATTTT. Its protein is CASSPPNISSTDTQYF.

CDR3 nucleotides: TGTGCCAGCAGCCCTGGACTAGGACAGGGGCGGAGGGACACTGAAGCTTTCTTT. This encodes CASSPGLGQGRRDTEAFF. This rearrangement joins TRBV7-9 to TRBJ1-1; 9 bases are a match to TRBD1. V gave up 5 bases and J gave up 3 bases; unmatched junction bases: 16. Germline V gene lookup returns CDR1 SEHNR and CDR2 FQNEAQ (reference sequence). The CDR3 length is 18 residues. Full variable domain (outside the CDR3, taken from reference TRBV7-9 and TRBJ1-1): DTGVSQNPRHKITKRGQNVTFRCDPISEHNRLYWYRQTLGQGPEFLTYFQNEAQLEKSRLLSDRFSAERPKGSFSTLEIQRTEQGDSAMYLCASSPGLGQGRRDTEAFFGQGTRLTVV.

This clone has just a few counts. The chain combines TRBV28 with TRBJ2-1, with 8 bases lining up with TRBD2. Germline V gene sequence: CDR1 MDHEN, CDR2 SYDVKM. With 9 bases clipped from V and 6 bases from J, the junction kept 10 bases outside the gene matches. The CDR3 covers 14 residues. The CDR3 loop reads CASSRGGSSNEQFF. As DNA, the CDR3 is TGTGCCAGTTCCCGGGGGGGGTCCAGCAATGAGCAGTTCTTC.

The chain recombines TRBV13 with TRBJ2-1; D may be TRBD2 (6 bases). The germline CDR1 and CDR2 sequences are PRHDT and FYEKMQ (reference sequence). CDR3 length equals 15 residues. The V end lost 2 bases, the J end lost 1 base, and 9 bases lay between the germline ends. The CDR3 region is CASSLLEGSYNEQFF. The DNA of the CDR3 is TGTGCCAGCAGCTTATTGGAGGGGTCCTACAATGAGCAGTTCTTC.

The chain recombines TRBV27 with TRBJ1-1, with D unclear. Between the trimmed V and J ends, which lost 5 bases and 8 bases, there was a span of 9 bases. Germline assignment: CDR1 MNHEY and CDR2 SMNVEV (reference sequence). This CDR3 comprises 11 residues. The CDR3: CASSRGPEAFF. For the CDR3, the DNA is TGTGCCAGCAGTCGCGGGCCAGAAGCTTTCTTT.

Regarding this clone: One end of the junction does not line up with germline, which may come from a read error. The chain links TRBV6-1 to TRBJ2-7; perhaps TRBD2 as D (5 bases). Germline values: CDR1 MNHNS, CDR2 SASEGT. The CDR3 consists of 14 residues. This CDR3 is CASSQAPGSYEQYF. The CDR3 nucleotides are TGTGCCAGCAGTCAAGCGCCGGGGTCCTACGAGCAGTACTTC.

This clone was seen only a few times. The chain employs TRBV5-5 and TRBJ2-7; D remains ambiguous. The CDR3 is made up of 14 amino acids. Trimming took off 0 bases at V and 6 bases at J, with 13 bases between the two ends. Germline V gene data show CDR1 as SGHKS and CDR2 as YYEKEE (reference sequence). For the CDR3, the DNA is TGTGCCAGCAGCTTGGTGGCAATACGAGGCGAGCAGTACTTC. Amino acid sequence: CASSLVAIRGEQYF.

The V and J genes are TRBV15 and TRBJ1-2; TRBD1 aligns across 9 bases. Germline loops: CDR1 LNHNV, CDR2 YYDKDF (reference sequence). Trimming took 5 bases from V and 2 from J; bases not matched to a gene: 6. This CDR3 region has 15 residues. The DNA of the CDR3 is TGTGCCACCAGCGAAAGGGACAGGGAAAACTATGGCTACACCTTC. This translates into CATSERDRENYGYTF.

The chain links TRBV13 to TRBJ2-7; 15 bases are a match to TRBD2. Losses at the gene ends were 5 bases for V and 0 bases for J; bases not matched to a gene: 5. This CDR3 spans 17 amino acids. Germline V CDR1 and CDR2: PRHDT, FYEKMQ (reference sequence). CDR3 DNA sequence: TGTGCCAGCAGCCAGGGACTAGCGGGAGGACCCTCCTACGAGCAGTACTTC. Amino acid sequence: CASSQGLAGGPSYEQYF.

This clone was counted once. This rearrangement joins TRBV18 to TRBJ2-1; D is possibly TRBD2 (6 bases). From germline, CDR1 is KGHSH and CDR2 LQKENI. CDR3 length: 17 amino acids. The germline V and J ends were trimmed by 2 bases and 0 bases, with 14 bases remaining between them. CDR3 bases: TGTGCCAGCTCACCAATGGGACTGTCGAGCTCCTACAATGAGCAGTTCTTC. It encodes CASSPMGLSSSYNEQFF.

The chain uses TRBV7-2 and TRBJ2-3; D unresolved. The CDR3 totals 14 residues. CDR1 and CDR2 (germline): SGHTA, FQGNSA. V lost 3 bases to trimming and J lost 1 base, with 8 bases between them. The CDR3: CASSFTSGTDTQYF. CDR3 bases: TGTGCCAGCAGCTTCACTTCGGGCACAGATACGCAGTATTTT.

V and J are TRBV9 and TRBJ2-1, with 10 bases that match TRBD2. The V and J ends lost 0 bases and 8 bases, in that order; junction bases with no gene match: 5. Per the germline V gene, CDR1 is SGDLS and CDR2 is YYNGEE. The CDR3 length is 15 residues. CDR3 in amino acids: CASSVGAGGPHEQFF. The CDR3, as DNA: TGTGCCAGCAGCGTAGGAGCGGGAGGGCCTCATGAGCAGTTCTTC.

The rearrangement links TRBV7-9 to TRBJ1-4, with 10 bases fitting TRBD1. The germline gives CDR1 SEHNR, CDR2 FQNEAQ (reference sequence). V shed 3 bases, J shed 7 bases, and the junction held 14 bases outside the gene matches. CDR3 length: 18 residues. In DNA, the CDR3 is TGTGCCAGCAGCTTTCATCGGAATGTCGGGACAGGGGTTGAAAAACTGTTTTTT. It specifies CASSFHRNVGTGVEKLFF.